The source of this T cell receptor (beta chain) is a study of CD8+ T cells in alopecia areata. To note about this clone: Its antigen remains unidentified. The genes are named according to mouse. The CDR3 end lies 4 residues beyond the end of the read and is filled in from the germline J gene. This sample includes further DNA sequences coding for the same CDR3.

Findings and limits, study-wide: The study found TCR sharing across patients less clear than in mice, possibly for HLA reasons.

Germline V CDR1 and CDR2: NNHNN, SYGAGS (reference sequence). The V and J ends lost 3 bases and 3 bases, in that order; junction bases with no gene match: 1. The CDR3 is 13 amino acids. Pooled cells of cutaneous lymph node origin were sorted on CD4, CD8alpha, NKG2D, NKG2ACE and other markers. Sequencing templates came from extracted RNA that was reverse transcribed into cDNA. The data were produced by immunoSEQ multiplex PCR, yet TCRdb's version contains in-frame clones alone and is incomplete. There are about 270,000 clones in the sample, none observed a single time. V and J are TRBV13-2 and TRBJ1-1; 8 bases match TRBD1. The source is a C3H/HeJ mouse with alopecia areata. The MHC haplotype recorded for the strain is H2-k. The sequencing input was CD4+ T cells sorted from a lymph node. CDR3 DNA (partial): TGTGCCAGCGGTGCGACAGGGGACACA. Translated: CASGATGDT. The full CDR3 sequence reads CASGATGDTEVFF.